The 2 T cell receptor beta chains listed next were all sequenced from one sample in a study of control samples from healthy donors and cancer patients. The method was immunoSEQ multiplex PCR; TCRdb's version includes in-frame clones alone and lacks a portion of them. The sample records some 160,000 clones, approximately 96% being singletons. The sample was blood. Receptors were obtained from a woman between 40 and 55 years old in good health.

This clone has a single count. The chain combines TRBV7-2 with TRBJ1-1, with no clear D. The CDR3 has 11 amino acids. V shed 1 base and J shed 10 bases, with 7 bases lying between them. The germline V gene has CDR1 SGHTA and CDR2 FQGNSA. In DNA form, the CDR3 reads TGTGCCAGCAGCTTAGGCGCTCTAGCTTTCTTT. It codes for CASSLGALAFF.

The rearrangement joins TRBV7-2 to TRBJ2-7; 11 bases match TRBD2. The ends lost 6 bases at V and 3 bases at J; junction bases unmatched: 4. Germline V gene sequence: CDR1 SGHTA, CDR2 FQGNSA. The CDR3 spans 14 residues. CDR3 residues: CASSTLAGGYEQYF. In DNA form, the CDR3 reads TGTGCCAGCAGTACTCTAGCGGGGGGCTACGAGCAGTACTTC. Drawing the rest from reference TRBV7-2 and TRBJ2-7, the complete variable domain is GAGVSQSPSNKVTEKGKDVELRCDPISGHTALYWYRQSLGQGLEFLIYFQGNSAPDKSGLPSDRFSAERTGGSVSTLTIQRTQQEDSAVYLCASSTLAGGYEQYFGPGTRLTVT.